Listed here are 14 T cell receptor beta chains from one sample, sequenced in a study of T cell repertoires in cytomegalovirus infection. MiXCR, applied by TCRdb to the reads, yields one record per CDR3 protein. The sample records 150,000 to 200,000 distinct CDR3 sequences, 28% being singletons. Material: PBMCs. Source of these receptors: a human donor in good health (CMV status not recorded). Some clones in this sample may be carry-over from other donors' samples.

The V and J genes are TRBV2 and TRBJ1-2; D ambiguous. The germline V gene encodes CDR1 SNHLY and CDR2 FYNNEI. Trimming removed 11 bases at V and 8 bases at J, with 9 bases between. The CDR3 covers 9 residues. CDR3 residues: CAYEGGYTF. The CDR3 nucleotides are TGTGCCTATGAGGGAGGCTACACCTTC.

V usage is TRBV29-1 and J usage is TRBJ2-3; 9 bases agree with TRBD2. Germline V gene sequence: CDR1 SQVTM, CDR2 ANQGSEA. The CDR3 loop spans 16 amino acids. Germline trimming cut 7 bases from V and 0 bases from J; bases unmatched to any gene: 11. DNA for the CDR3: TGCAGCGCTGCTTTTCTAGCGGGACTTAGCACAGATACGCAGTATTTT. Residues: CSAAFLAGLSTDTQYF.

This clonotype was found a few times. The chain employs TRBV7-2 and TRBJ2-7; TRBD1 aligns across 8 bases. CDR3 length: 14 amino acids. Per the germline V gene, CDR1 is SGHTA and CDR2 is FQGNSA. Unmatched junction bases numbered 5, after V lost 5 bases and J lost 2 bases. CDR3 loop: CASSPGQATYEQYF. CDR3 in DNA: TGTGCCAGCAGCCCGGGACAGGCGACCTACGAGCAGTACTTC.

J is TRBJ1-2 and V is TRBV5-5; D gene unclear. Germline V gives CDR1 SGHKS, CDR2 YYEKEE (reference sequence). This CDR3 comprises 18 residues. Trimming took 4 bases from V and 1 from J, leaving 23 bases between them. The CDR3: CASSPRGKQNNYNYGYTF. CDR3 in DNA: TGTGCCAGCAGCCCCCGCGGAAAACAGAACAACTATAACTATGGCTACACCTTC.

This clonotype was picked up many times. The gene calls are TRBV7-2 and TRBJ2-4, with D perhaps matching TRBD1 (5 bases). V shed 1 base and J shed 1 base, with 8 bases lying between them. CDR1 and CDR2 from the germline V gene are SGHTA and FQGNSA. CDR3 size: 15 residues. Here the CDR3 DNA reads TGTGCCAGCAGCTTAGGGGGCAGGGCCAAAAACATTCAGTACTTC. The encoded protein is CASSLGGRAKNIQYF.

The V gene is TRBV7-3, the J gene TRBJ1-3, with D unresolved. The CDR3 length is 14 residues. Per germline, CDR1 SGHTA and CDR2 FQGTGA. Trimming took off 5 bases at V and 4 bases at J, with 12 bases between the two ends. The CDR3 protein is CASSPTPHGNTIYF. The CDR3 DNA follows: TGTGCCAGCAGCCCGACACCCCACGGAAACACCATATATTTT.

V and J are TRBV12-3 or TRBV12-4 and TRBJ2-7, with 7 bases identical to TRBD2. V lost 3 bases and J lost 4; bases outside the gene matches: 9. The CDR3 loop spans 15 amino acids. This CDR3 is CASSFSGGFPYEQYF. The CDR3 DNA is TGTGCCAGCAGTTTTTCCGGGGGGTTCCCTTACGAGCAGTACTTC.

This clonotype turned up a few times. CDR3 loop: CSVDSPGEQYF. CDR3 DNA sequence: TGCAGCGTTGACTCGCCAGGAGAGCAGTACTTC. This chain uses TRBV29-1 with TRBJ2-7, with no clear D. Trimming cost V 3 bases and J 7 bases, with 10 bases left between them. The CDR3 is 11 amino acids. CDR1 SQVTM and CDR2 ANQGSEA come from the germline V gene.

This clonotype was seen many times. V usage is TRBV7-2 and J usage is TRBJ1-2, with D possibly being TRBD1 (6 bases). This CDR3 is 14 amino acids long. Per germline, CDR1 SGHTA and CDR2 FQGNSA. Trimming took off 5 bases at V and 2 bases at J, with 12 bases between the two ends. Here the CDR3 DNA reads TGTGCCAGCAGCACCGGGGGGCCGAACTATGGCTACACCTTC. It specifies CASSTGGPNYGYTF.

This clonotype was detected a few times. The chain joins TRBV7-3 to TRBJ1-1; tentative D call: TRBD1 (5 bases). V was pared by 5 bases and J by 3 bases, with 13 bases between. The V gene's germline CDR1 is SGHTA and CDR2 FQGTGA. The CDR3 is made up of 14 amino acids. For the CDR3, the DNA is TGTGCCAGCAGCCTCCTGACAGAGGACACTGAAGCTTTCTTT. It encodes CASSLLTEDTEAFF.

The rearrangement links TRBV5-4 to TRBJ1-1; D is unresolved. The length of the CDR3 is 14 residues. Trimming cost V 0 bases and J 9 bases, with 15 bases left between them. CDR1 SGHNT and CDR2 YYREEE come from the germline V gene (reference sequence). The CDR3 nucleotides are TGTGCCAGCAGCTTGGATCCGGAGACCGGAAAAGCTTTCTTT. Encoded protein: CASSLDPETGKAFF.

A few counts support this clonotype. This chain connects TRBV6-6 to TRBJ1-2, with 7 bases fitting TRBD1. The V segment lost 5 bases and the J segment 8 bases; nucleotides outside the gene matches: 11. The CDR3 is made up of 14 amino acids. The germline V gene has CDR1 MNHNY and CDR2 SVGAGI (reference sequence). CDR3 DNA sequence: TGTGCCAGCAGTCTAGGGGGCGCCCTCAGGGGCTACACCTTC. Its protein is CASSLGGALRGYTF.

The table lists this clonotype with a few counts. The gene calls are TRBV12-3 or TRBV12-4 and TRBJ2-1; no clear D. The CDR3 length is 11 residues. V lost 6 bases, J lost 15 bases, and 15 bases lay in between. CDR3 sequence reads: CASSSTFRSFF. The CDR3 DNA reads as TGTGCCAGCAGCTCCACTTTCCGTTCGTTCTTC.

This clonotype was detected many times. V gene TRBV7-3 combines with J gene TRBJ2-1; 7 bases map to TRBD1. Trimming at V came to 4 bases and at J to 7 bases, leaving 4 bases not matched to a gene. Looked up from germline, CDR1 is SGHTA and CDR2 is FQGTGA. The CDR3 is made up of 13 amino acids. CDR3 amino acids: CASSYGTANEQFF. Here the CDR3 DNA reads TGTGCCAGCAGCTACGGGACAGCGAATGAGCAGTTCTTC.